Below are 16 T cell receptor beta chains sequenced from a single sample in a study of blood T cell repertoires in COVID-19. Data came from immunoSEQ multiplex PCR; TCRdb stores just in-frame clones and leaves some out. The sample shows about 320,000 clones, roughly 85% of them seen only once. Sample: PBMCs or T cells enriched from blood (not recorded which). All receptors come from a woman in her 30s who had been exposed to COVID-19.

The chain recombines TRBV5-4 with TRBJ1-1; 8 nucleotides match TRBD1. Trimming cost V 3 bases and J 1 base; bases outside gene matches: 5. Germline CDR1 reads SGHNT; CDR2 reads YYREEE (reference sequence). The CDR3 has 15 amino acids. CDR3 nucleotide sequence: TGTGCCAGCAGCTCCTGGGACAGGTCGAACACTGAAGCTTTCTTT. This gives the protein CASSSWDRSNTEAFF.

The CDR3 DNA follows: TGCGCCAGCAGCTTGCTGACTAGCGGGAGATACAATGAGCAGTTCTTC. Translating gives CASSLLTSGRYNEQFF. The chain uses TRBV5-1 and TRBJ2-1; 12 bases map to TRBD2. The junction had 3 bases not matched to a gene; V was cut back by 1 base and J by 4 bases. CDR1 and CDR2 from the germline V gene are SGHRS and YFSETQ. The length of the CDR3 is 16 residues.

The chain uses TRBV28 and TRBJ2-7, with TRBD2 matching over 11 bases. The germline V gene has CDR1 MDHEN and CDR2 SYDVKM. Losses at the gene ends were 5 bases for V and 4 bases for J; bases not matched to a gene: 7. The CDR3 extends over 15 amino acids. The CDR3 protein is CASSLSGTSGYEQYF. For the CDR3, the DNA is TGTGCCAGCAGTCTCTCCGGGACTAGCGGATACGAGCAGTACTTC.

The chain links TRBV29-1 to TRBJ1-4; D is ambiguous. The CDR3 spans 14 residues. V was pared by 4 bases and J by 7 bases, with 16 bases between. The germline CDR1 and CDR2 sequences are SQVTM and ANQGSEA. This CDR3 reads CSVAGGSMGEKLFF. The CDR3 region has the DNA TGCAGCGTTGCCGGTGGGAGTATGGGTGAAAAACTGTTTTTT.

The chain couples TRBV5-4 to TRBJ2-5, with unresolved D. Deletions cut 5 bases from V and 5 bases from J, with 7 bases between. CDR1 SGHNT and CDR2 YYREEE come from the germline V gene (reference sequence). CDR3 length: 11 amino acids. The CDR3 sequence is CASSYSETQYF. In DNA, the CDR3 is TGTGCCAGCAGTTATAGCGAGACCCAGTACTTC.

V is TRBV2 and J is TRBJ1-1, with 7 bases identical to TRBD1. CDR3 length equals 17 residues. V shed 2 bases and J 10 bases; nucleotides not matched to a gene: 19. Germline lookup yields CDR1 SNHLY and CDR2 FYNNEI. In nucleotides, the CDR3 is TGTGCCAGCAGTGAAAGGCGAACCCGACAGGGACGGGGGACAGCTTTCTTT. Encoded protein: CASSERRTRQGRGTAFF.

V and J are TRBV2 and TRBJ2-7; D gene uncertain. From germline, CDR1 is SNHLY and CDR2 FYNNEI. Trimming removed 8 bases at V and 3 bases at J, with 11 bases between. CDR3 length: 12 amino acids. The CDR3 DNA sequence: TGTGCCAGCTGTCTAGAGATCTACGAGCAGTACTTC. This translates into CASCLEIYEQYF.

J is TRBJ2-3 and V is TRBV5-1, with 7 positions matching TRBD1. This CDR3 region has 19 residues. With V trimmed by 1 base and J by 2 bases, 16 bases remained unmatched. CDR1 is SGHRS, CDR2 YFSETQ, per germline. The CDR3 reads CASSLSLRPGQLYTDTQYF. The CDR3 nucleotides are TGCGCCAGCAGCTTGTCTTTGCGGCCGGGACAGCTATACACAGATACGCAGTATTTT.

The CDR3: CASSQDLGARREAFF. The CDR3 nucleotides read TGCGCCAGCAGCCAAGATCTAGGGGCGCGCAGAGAAGCTTTCTTT. V and J are TRBV4-3 and TRBJ1-1; a weak D match, TRBD1 (5 bases). There are 15 residues in the CDR3. CDR1 is LGHNA, CDR2 YSLEER, per germline. The V gene lost 0 bases and the J gene lost 8 bases, with 16 bases spanning the gap.

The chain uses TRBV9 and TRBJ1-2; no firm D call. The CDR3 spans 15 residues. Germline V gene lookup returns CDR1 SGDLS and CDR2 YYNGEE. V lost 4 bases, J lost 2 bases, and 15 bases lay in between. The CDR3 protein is CASSPPGGSNYGYTF. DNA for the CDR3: TGTGCCAGCAGCCCCCCAGGAGGGTCCAACTATGGCTACACCTTC.

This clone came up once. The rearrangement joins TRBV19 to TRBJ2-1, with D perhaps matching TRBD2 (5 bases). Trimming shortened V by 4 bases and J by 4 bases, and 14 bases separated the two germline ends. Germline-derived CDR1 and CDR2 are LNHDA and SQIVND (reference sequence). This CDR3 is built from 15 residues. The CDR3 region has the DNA TGTGCCAGTAGTAACCGGGAATCGCAGTACAATGAGCAGTTCTTC. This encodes CASSNRESQYNEQFF.

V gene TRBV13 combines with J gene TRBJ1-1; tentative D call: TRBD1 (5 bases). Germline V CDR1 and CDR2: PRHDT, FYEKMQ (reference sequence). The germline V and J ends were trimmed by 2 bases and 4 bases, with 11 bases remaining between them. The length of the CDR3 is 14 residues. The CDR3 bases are TGTGCCAGCAGCTTATGGGGAGGGGCCACTGAAGCTTTCTTT. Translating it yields CASSLWGGATEAFF.

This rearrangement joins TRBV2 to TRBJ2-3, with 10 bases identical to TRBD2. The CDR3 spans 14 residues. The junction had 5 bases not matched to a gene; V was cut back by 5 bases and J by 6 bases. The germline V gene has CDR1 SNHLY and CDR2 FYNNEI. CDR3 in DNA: TGTGCCAGCAGTCAACTAGCGGGAACGGATACGCAGTATTTT. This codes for CASSQLAGTDTQYF.

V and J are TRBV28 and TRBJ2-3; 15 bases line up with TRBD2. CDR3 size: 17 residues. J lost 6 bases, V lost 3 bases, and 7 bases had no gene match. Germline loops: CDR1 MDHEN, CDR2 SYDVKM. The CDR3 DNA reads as TGTGCCAGCAGTTTGGGACTAGCGGGAGGTTCAAGTGATACGCAGTATTTT. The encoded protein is CASSLGLAGGSSDTQYF.

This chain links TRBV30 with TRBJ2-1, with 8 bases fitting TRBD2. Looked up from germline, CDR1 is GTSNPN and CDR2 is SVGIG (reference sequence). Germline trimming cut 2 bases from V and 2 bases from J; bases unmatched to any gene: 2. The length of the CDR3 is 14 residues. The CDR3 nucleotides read TGTGCCTGGAGTTTAGCGGGACCCTACAATGAGCAGTTCTTC. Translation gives CAWSLAGPYNEQFF.

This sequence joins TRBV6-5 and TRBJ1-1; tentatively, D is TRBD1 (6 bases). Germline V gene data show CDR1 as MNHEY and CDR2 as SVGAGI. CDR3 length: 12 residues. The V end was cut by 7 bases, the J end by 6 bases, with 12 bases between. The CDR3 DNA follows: TGTGCCAGCAACCCGACAGGCCCTGAAGCTTTCTTT. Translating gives CASNPTGPEAFF.